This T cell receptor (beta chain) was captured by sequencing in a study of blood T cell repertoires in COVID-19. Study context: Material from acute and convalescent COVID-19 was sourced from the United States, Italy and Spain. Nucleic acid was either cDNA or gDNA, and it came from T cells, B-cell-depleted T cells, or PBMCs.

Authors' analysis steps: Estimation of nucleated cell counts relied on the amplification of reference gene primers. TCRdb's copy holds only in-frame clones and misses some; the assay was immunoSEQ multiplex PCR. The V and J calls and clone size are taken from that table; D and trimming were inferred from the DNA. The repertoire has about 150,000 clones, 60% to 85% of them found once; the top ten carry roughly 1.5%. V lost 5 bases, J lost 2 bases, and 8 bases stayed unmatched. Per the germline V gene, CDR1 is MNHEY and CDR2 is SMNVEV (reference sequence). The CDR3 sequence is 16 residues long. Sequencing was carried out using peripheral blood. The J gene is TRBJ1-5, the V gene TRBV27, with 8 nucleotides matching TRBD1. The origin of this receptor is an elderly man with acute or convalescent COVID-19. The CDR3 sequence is CASSLNPTGGNQPQHF. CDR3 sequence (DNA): TGTGCCAGCAGTCTAAATCCGACAGGGGGCAATCAGCCCCAGCATTTT.